This record looks at one TCR beta chain sequence and its context. As yet, its antigen is unknown. Before any sequencing was done, the ViraFEST assay used viral peptide pools to expand antigen-specific CD4+ T cells. The culture ran for roughly ten days before CD4+ T cells were isolated. The cohort was immunized with two doses of either the BNT162b2 or mRNA-1273 vaccine. Prior SARS-CoV-2 infection was absent in the vaccine recipients, as shown by negative nucleocapsid antibodies. Replacing half the medium with IL-2 medium was done on days 3 and 7. The data were obtained in a study of vaccination effects on CD4 cells after COVID-19. On the study more broadly: The median interval between the second dose and post-vaccine sampling was 72 days.

The method was immunoSEQ multiplex PCR; TCRdb's version includes in-frame clones alone and lacks a portion of them. The sample contains about 22,000 clones, approximately 70% of which appear only once. The germline gives CDR1 SGHVS, CDR2 FNYEAQ. CDR3 length equals 17 residues. V lost 1 base to trimming and J lost 1 base, with 11 bases between them. The sequencing used CD4+ T cells from PBMCs cultured with HCoV-NL63 spike peptides, collected after COVID-19 vaccination. This clonotype was sampled from a human donor who received a COVID-19 vaccine. The chain combines TRBV7-6 with TRBJ2-6; D gene uncertain. CDR3 protein: CASSLVYGKSGANVLTF. The CDR3 coding sequence is TGTGCCAGCAGCTTAGTCTATGGGAAATCTGGGGCCAACGTCCTGACTTTC. The full variable domain, in which reference TRBV7-6 and TRBJ2-6 provide the parts outside the CDR3, is GAGVSQSPRYKVTKRGQDVALRCDPISGHVSLYWYRQALGQGPEFLTYFNYEAQQDKSGLPNDRFSAERPEGSISTLTIQRTEQRDSAMYRCASSLVYGKSGANVLTFGAGSRLTVL.